These T cell receptor beta chains were read from a single sample in a study of blood T cell repertoires in COVID-19. Sequenced by immunoSEQ multiplex PCR; TCRdb stores in-frame clones only, minus some. The sample carries 110,000 to 150,000 clones, 65% to 90% recorded once. Sequenced input: peripheral blood. These TCRs come from a man aged 50 to 59 with acute or convalescent COVID-19. CDR3s include the opening cysteine and the closing phenylalanine or tryptophan.

v_gene: TRBV4-2; j_gene: TRBJ1-2; CDR3aa: CASSPGQQSYGYTF
v_gene: TRBV5-4; j_gene: TRBJ1-3; CDR3aa: CASSSRQGTGNTIYF
v_gene: TRBV6-5; j_gene: TRBJ2-5; CDR3aa: CASSRQVQETQYF
v_gene: TRBV25-1; j_gene: TRBJ1-4; CDR3aa: CASSEYFGDGGEKLFF
v_gene: TRBV27; j_gene: TRBJ1-4; CDR3aa: CASRLRGMGEKLFF
v_gene: TRBV30; j_gene: TRBJ2-1; CDR3aa: CARADYNEQFF
v_gene: TRBV6-1; j_gene: TRBJ1-1; CDR3aa: CASSDLGNTEAFF
v_gene: TRBV29-1; j_gene: TRBJ1-1; CDR3aa: CSVVTGVNTEAFF
v_gene: TRBV25-1; j_gene: TRBJ1-1; CDR3aa: CASSESPGVYTEAFF
v_gene: TRBV7-6; j_gene: TRBJ2-7; CDR3aa: CASSSRDYYEQYF
v_gene: TRBV12-3/TRBV12-4; j_gene: TRBJ1-5; CDR3aa: CASRASNQPQHF
v_gene: TRBV5-8; j_gene: TRBJ1-5; CDR3aa: CASLTGTVFNQPQHF
v_gene: TRBV5-6; j_gene: TRBJ1-3; CDR3aa: CASSLVGPIGDTIYF
v_gene: TRBV30; j_gene: TRBJ2-3; CDR3aa: CAWRRDYVRASGLVTQYF